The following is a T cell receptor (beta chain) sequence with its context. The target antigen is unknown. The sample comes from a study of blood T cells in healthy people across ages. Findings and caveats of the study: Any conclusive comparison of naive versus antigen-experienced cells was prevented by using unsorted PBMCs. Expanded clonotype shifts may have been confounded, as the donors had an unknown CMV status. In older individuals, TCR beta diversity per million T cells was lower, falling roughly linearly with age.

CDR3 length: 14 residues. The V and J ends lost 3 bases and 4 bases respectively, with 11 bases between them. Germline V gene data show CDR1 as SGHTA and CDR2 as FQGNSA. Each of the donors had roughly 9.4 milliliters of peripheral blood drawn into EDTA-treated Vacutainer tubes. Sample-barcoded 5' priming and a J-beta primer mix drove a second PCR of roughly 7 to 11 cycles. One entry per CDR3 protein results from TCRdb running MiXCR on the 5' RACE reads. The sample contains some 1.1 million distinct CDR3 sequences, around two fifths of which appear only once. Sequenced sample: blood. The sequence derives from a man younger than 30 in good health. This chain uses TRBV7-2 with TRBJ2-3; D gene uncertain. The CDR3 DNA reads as TGTGCCAGCAGCTTCGTCCCAAACCCAGATACGCAGTATTTT. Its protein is CASSFVPNPDTQYF.